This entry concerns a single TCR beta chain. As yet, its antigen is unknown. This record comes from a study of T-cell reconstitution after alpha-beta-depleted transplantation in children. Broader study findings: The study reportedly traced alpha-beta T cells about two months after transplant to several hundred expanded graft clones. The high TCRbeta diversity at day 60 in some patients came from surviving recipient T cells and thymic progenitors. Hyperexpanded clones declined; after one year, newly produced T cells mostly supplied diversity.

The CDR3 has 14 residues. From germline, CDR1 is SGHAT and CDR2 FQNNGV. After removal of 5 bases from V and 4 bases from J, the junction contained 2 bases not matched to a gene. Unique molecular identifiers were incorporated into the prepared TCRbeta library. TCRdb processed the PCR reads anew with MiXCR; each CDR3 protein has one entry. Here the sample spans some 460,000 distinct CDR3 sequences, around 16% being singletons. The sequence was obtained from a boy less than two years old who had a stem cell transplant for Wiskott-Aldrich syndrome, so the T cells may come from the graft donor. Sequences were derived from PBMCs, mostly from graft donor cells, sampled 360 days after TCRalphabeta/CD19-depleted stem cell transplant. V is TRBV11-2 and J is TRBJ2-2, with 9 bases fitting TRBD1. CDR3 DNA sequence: TGTGCCAGCAGCCGGACAGGGGCCACCGGGGAGCTGTTTTTT. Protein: CASSRTGATGELFF. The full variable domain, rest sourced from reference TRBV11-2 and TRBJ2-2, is EAGVAQSPRYKIIEKRQSVAFWCNPISGHATLYWYQQILGQGPKLLIQFQNNGVVDDSQLPKDRFSAERLKGVDSTLKIQPAKLEDSAVYLCASSRTGATGELFFGEGSRLTVL.